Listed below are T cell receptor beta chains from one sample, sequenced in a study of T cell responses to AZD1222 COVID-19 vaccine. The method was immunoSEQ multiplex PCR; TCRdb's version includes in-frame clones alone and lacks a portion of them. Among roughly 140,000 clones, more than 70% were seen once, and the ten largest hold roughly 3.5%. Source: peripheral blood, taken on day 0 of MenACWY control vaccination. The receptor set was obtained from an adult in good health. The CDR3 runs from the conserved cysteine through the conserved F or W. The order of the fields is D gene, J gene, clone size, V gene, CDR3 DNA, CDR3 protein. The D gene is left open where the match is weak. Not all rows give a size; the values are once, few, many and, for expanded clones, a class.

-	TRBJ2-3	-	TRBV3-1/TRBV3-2	TGTGCCAGCAGCCAAGATACGCCTATGACCACAGATACGCAGTATTTT	CASSQDTPMTTDTQYF
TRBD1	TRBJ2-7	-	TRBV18	TGTGCCAGCTCACCACCCCACGGGACAGGGAGTGGAGAGCAGTACTTC	CASSPPHGTGSGEQYF
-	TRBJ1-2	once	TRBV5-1	TGCGCCAGCAGCCCCGACGCATCTAACTATGGCTACACCTTC	CASSPDASNYGYTF
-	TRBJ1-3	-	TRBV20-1	TGCAGTGCTAGTGACCAGGTGGGGAGCACCATATATTTT	CSASDQVGSTIYF
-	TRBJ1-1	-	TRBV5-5	TGTGCCAGCAGCTTGGTTGGCCAGACTAAAACTGAAGCTTTCTTT	CASSLVGQTKTEAFF
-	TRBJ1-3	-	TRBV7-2	TGTGCCAGCAGCTTACAGGGTGGAAACACCATATATTTT	CASSLQGGNTIYF
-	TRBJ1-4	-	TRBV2	TGTGCCAGCAGAGGACAGTCAACTAATGAAAAACTGTTTTTT	CASRGQSTNEKLFF
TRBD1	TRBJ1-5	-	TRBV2	TGTGCCAGCACCGGGCGACAGGGTGGGAATAGCAATCAGCCCCAGCATTTT	CASTGRQGGNSNQPQHF
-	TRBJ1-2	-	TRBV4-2	TGTGCCAGCAGCCCTAGTGGGGGGGGTATTATTGACTATGGCTACACCTTC	CASSPSGGGIIDYGYTF
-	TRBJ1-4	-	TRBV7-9	TGTGCCAGCAGCTTAGAACAGTTGGGGAAACTGTTTTTT	CASSLEQLGKLFF
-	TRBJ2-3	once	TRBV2	TGTGCCAGCGGGGGGCAGGTTAGCACAGATACGCAGTATTTT	CASGGQVSTDTQYF
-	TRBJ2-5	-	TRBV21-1	TGTGCCAGCGAACCCCGGGAGACCCAGTACTTC	CASEPRETQYF
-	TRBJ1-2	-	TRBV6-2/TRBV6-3	TGTGCCAGCAGTTACGGCACGACGGAAGTCTATGGCTACACCTTC	CASSYGTTEVYGYTF
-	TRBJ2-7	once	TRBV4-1	TGCGCCAGCAGCCAAGATGCCAGGACCTACGAGCAGTACTTC	CASSQDARTYEQYF
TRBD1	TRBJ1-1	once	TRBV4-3	TGCGCCAGCAGCCAAGATCCCACAGGGGGGTCCACTGAAGCTTTCTTT	CASSQDPTGGSTEAFF
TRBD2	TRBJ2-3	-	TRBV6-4	TGTGCCAGCAGTGACTCAGCGGGGGCCAGCACAGATACGCAGTATTTT	CASSDSAGASTDTQYF
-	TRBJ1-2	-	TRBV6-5	TGTGCCACCAGAACAGCTTACTATGGCTACACCTTC	CATRTAYYGYTF
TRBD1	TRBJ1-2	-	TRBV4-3	TGCGCCAGCAGCCAAACCGGAGGGGGCTATAGCTACACCTTC	CASSQTGGGYSYTF
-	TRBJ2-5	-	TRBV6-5	TGTGCCAGCAGTTTCGGGGCACAAGAGACCCAGTACTTC	CASSFGAQETQYF
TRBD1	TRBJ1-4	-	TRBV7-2	TGTGCCAGCAGCTTAGGGACAGGGTTGGAAAAACTGTTTTTT	CASSLGTGLEKLFF
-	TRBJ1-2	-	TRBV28	TGTGCCAGCTCTACAGGGAAGGGCTACACCTTC	CASSTGKGYTF
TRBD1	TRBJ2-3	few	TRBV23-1	TGCGCCAGCAGTCTCAGACAGGGCGGAGGTGGGGGCACAGATACGCAGTATTTT	CASSLRQGGGGGTDTQYF
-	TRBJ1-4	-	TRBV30	TGTGCCTGGAGTGCGGGGGTTGTTGAAAAACTGTTTTTT	CAWSAGVVEKLFF
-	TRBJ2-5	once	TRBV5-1	TGCGCCAGCAGCTTGGAGACGGTAGAGACCCAGTACTTC	CASSLETVETQYF
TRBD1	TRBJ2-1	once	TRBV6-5	TGTGCCAGCAGTCCCCGGACAGGGGGATGGATTGAGCAGTTCTTC	CASSPRTGGWIEQFF
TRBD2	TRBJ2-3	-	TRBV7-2	TGTGCCAGCAGCTTTTCCGGGACTAGCGGGAGTAGCACAGATACGCAGTATTTT	CASSFSGTSGSSTDTQYF
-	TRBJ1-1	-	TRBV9	TGTGCCAGCAGTTCTAAACCGGGGGGAACTGAAGCTTTCTTT	CASSSKPGGTEAFF
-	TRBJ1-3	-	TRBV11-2	TGTGCCAGCAGCTTATTTGGCTGGGCCCGCTTATCTGGAAACACCATATATTTT	CASSLFGWARLSGNTIYF
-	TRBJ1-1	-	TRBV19	TGTGCCAGTAGTATCCGGCTTGGAGGGCCCTGGATGAACACTGAAGCTTTCTTT	CASSIRLGGPWMNTEAFF
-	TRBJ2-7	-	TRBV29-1	TGCAGCGTTGCACCGGGACTCTCGTCGGCAAAGCAGTACTTC	CSVAPGLSSAKQYF
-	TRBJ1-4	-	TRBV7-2	TGTGCCAGCAGCGGAGGGGGGGCAGAAAGACATGAAAAACTGTTTTTT	CASSGGGAERHEKLFF
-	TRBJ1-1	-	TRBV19	TGTGCCAGTAGTATTAGACGGAACACTGAAGCTTTCTTT	CASSIRRNTEAFF
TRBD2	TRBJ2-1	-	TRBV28	TGTGCCAGCAGGCCCAGCGGGAAGCGCGGCGAGCAGTTCTTC	CASRPSGKRGEQFF
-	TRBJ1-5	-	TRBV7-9	TGTGCCAGCAGCTTTGGGGTTCAGCCCCAGCATTTT	CASSFGVQPQHF
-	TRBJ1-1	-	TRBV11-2	TGTGCCAGCAGCTTAGGGTCCCGAGGGGGCACTGAAGCTTTCTTT	CASSLGSRGGTEAFF
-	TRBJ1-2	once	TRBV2	TGTGCCAGCAGTGTGGGCAGAATTGGCTACACCTTC	CASSVGRIGYTF
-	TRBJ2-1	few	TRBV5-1	TGCGCCAGCAGCTTTAGTTCCGCGGTATACAATGAGCAGTTCTTC	CASSFSSAVYNEQFF
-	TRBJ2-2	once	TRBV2	TGTGCCAGCAGAGCTCGGGAGAACACCGGGGAGCTGTTTTTT	CASRARENTGELFF
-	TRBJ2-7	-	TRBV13	TGTGCCAGCAGCTTAGGCCTGGGCAGCTACTCCTACGAGCAGTACTTC	CASSLGLGSYSYEQYF
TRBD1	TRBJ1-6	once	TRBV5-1	TGCGCCAGCAGCACCGACAGGGCAGCCCTCCACTTT	CASSTDRAALHF
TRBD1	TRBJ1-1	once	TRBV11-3	TGTGCCAGCACCTCGACAGGGGGGCACACTGAAGCTTTCTTT	CASTSTGGHTEAFF
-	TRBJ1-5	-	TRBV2	TGTGCCAGCAGTGAAACAGGGTTTGGGGTCCTAAGGGGTCAGCCCCAGCATTTT	CASSETGFGVLRGQPQHF
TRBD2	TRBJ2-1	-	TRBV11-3	TGTGCCAGCAGCGCCAGACTAGCGGGAGGGCGGAATGAGCAGTTCTTC	CASSARLAGGRNEQFF
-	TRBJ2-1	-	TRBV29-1	TGCAGCGTTGATCCCCGGGGAAGCTCCTACAATGAGCAGTTCTTC	CSVDPRGSSYNEQFF
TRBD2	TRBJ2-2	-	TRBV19	TGTGCCAGTAGTATACAGCGGGGGGGTTCCGGGGAGCTGTTTTTT	CASSIQRGGSGELFF
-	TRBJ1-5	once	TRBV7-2	TGTGCCAGCAGCTTAAGCGGGGGGAACCTTTATAGCAATCAGCCCCAGCATTTT	CASSLSGGNLYSNQPQHF
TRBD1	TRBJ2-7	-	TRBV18	TGTGCCAGCTCACCACCGGACAGGGTCAAAGGCTACGAGCAGTACTTC	CASSPPDRVKGYEQYF
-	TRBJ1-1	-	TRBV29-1	TGCAGCGCCACGCACCAGAACACTGAAGCTTTCTTT	CSATHQNTEAFF
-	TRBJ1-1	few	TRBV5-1	TGCGCCAGCAGCCGGGAGCGGCAGGAGGACACTGAAGCTTTCTTT	CASSRERQEDTEAFF
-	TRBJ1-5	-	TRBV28	TGTGCCAGCACCACTGCGGGGGGCGTTGGCAATCAGCCCCAGCATTTT	CASTTAGGVGNQPQHF
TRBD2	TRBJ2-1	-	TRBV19	TGTGCCAGTAGTACTACACTAGCGGGGCTCTACAATGAGCAGTTCTTC	CASSTTLAGLYNEQFF
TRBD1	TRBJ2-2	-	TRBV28	TGTGCCAGCAGTTTGTACAGGGGCAACACCGGGGAGCTGTTTTTT	CASSLYRGNTGELFF
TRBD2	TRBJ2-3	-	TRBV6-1	TGTGCCAGCAGTGAATCACTAGCGGAGACCACAGATACGCAGTATTTT	CASSESLAETTDTQYF
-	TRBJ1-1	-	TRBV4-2	TGTGCCAGCAGCCAAGTACCTATAGGAGCTGAAGCTTTCTTT	CASSQVPIGAEAFF
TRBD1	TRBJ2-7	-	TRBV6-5	TGTGCCAGCAGGAGGGACAGGGGGGCGTACGAGCAGTACTTC	CASRRDRGAYEQYF
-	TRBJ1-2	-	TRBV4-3	TGCGCCAGCAGCCAAGAGTGGGGCAGTGAAGATGGCTACACCTTC	CASSQEWGSEDGYTF